Included here is one T cell receptor (beta chain) sequence, with context. The sample holds many counts of this clonotype. Its antigen remains unidentified. Per-base qualities were not stored, and no clone one base away is much larger. Relative to germline, V is 3 bases shorter and J is 3 bases shorter, with 10 bases between their ends. The CDR3 goes from the cysteine to the phenylalanine over 14 residues. The kept DNA is CDR3 alone, 42 bases in frame from the first base. As encoded in the germline V gene, CDR1 is MDHEN while CDR2 is SYDVKM. The data are from a study of identical twins (TCRdb year 2016). For the wider study: To test whether fetal clonotypes persist, this study deep-sequenced TCR alpha and beta repertoires from monozygotic twins, from unrelated adults of various ages, and from cord blood. To rule out contamination, the twin experiments were replicated at different times with different library preparation protocols. Study-wide findings and limitations: In monozygotic twins, out-of-frame TCR alpha sharing was systematically underestimated by recombination models, although the models agreed with sharing between unrelated individuals. Invariant T cells such as MAIT and iNKT could partly confound zero-insertion analyses, though diverse VJ usage argued against this for most clonotypes. Compared with coincidental sharing between unrelated individuals, an excess of low generation-probability sequences was observed among out-of-frame TCR alpha sequences shared between twins. The excess sharing between twins in beta out-of-frame sequences was weaker because fewer shared sequences reduced the signal-to-noise ratio. Because the same donors could not be followed over many years, the conclusions relied on cross-sectional statistical analysis. Fewer insertions were carried by abundant cord blood beta clonotypes, a similar but weaker trend appeared in young adult naive repertoires, and no such trend appeared in memory repertoires.

Every donor was a healthy Caucasian. Three pairs of female monozygotic twins, all aged roughly 18 to 30 years, made up the twin cohort. Positive isolation kits from Invitrogen were used to isolate CD4+ and CD8+ T cell populations. The protocol used for the library was 5' RACE. Instrument on record: Illumina HiSeq 2000. Template switching added a universal primer binding site, and the final cDNA carried a unique molecular identifier that allowed TCR cDNA molecules to be counted accurately. Specific primers in the conserved constant-segment region were used to synthesize first-strand cDNA for the TCR alpha and beta chains. To control for contamination, every cDNA library carried two barcodes: a SMART-Mk sample barcode plus Illumina barcodes. TruSeq adapter sequences along with Illumina sample barcodes were introduced in two successive PCR steps. TCR alpha and beta cDNA libraries were sequenced on the Illumina HiSeq platform with custom primers. For the original study's pipeline: Raw reads were processed with MiGEC to extract unique molecular identifiers, and MiXCR was used to determine CDR3 positions. Recombination models were inferred per individual with the repgenHMM and IGoR tools using an EM algorithm. The tcR package in R was used for shared clonotype analysis, with sharing normalized by the product of cloneset sizes. To study raw recombination without the effects of thymic and clonal selection, out-of-frame nonproductive sequences were analyzed. TCRdb reran the public reads through fastp at Q25 and MiXCR, keeping productive beta chains. Every distinct CDR3 protein forms one entry, paired with its most common genes and DNA. The V and J calls shown here were made by TCRdb, not taken from the authors' results. This sample lists under 500,000 distinct CDR3 sequences; over 11% were detected once. The biggest ten clones account for 0.8% to 1% of the sample.

This sample was shared with a second study, whose subject was yellow fever vaccine responses in identical twins. From that second study: According to the authors, the vaccine-induced T cell response in identical twins seemed to be partly convergent and partly specific to each individual. Focusing on identical twins, the study followed the T cell clones that responded to the vaccine, and did so with precision.

The receptor comes from a woman between 18 and 29 years old in good health. Input material: CD4+ T cells sorted from blood. The V and J segments used are TRBV28 and TRBJ2-3; the best D guess is TRBD1, with 5 bases matching. CDR3 loop: CASSFPQGTDTQYF. The base sequence is TGTGCCAGCAGTTTCCCGCAGGGTACAGATACGCAGTATTTT.